The rows below give T cell receptor beta chains drawn from one sample of a study of T cells in Graves' hyperthyroidism and ophthalmopathy. TCRdb reprocessed the multiplex PCR reads with MiXCR, giving one entry per CDR3 protein. This table holds about 770,000 distinct CDR3 sequences, roughly 20% found once. Sequenced sample: blood. Receptors originate from a woman in her forties or fifties with Graves' hyperthyroidism that later progressed to Graves' ophthalmopathy. Each CDR3 is given with its conserved first and last residue. D genes are given only for firm matches. Expanded clones are given a class, and other clones once, few, many or no size at all.

d_call: TRBD1
clone_size: -
j_call: TRBJ1-2
v_call: TRBV5-6
cdr3_aa: CASTTEGTGGARVIRGYTF
cdr3_nt: TGTGCCAGCACCACGGAGGGGACAGGGGGCGCCCGGGTTATCCGGGGCTACACCTTC

d_call: -
clone_size: few
j_call: TRBJ2-3
v_call: TRBV12-3/TRBV12-4
cdr3_aa: CASSLANGLSTDTQYF
cdr3_nt: TGTGCCAGCAGTTTAGCGAACGGTCTGAGCACAGATACGCAGTATTTT

d_call: -
clone_size: few
j_call: TRBJ2-2
v_call: TRBV7-7
cdr3_aa: CASSIAGTTGELFF
cdr3_nt: TGTGCTAGCAGCATAGCCGGGACAACCGGGGAGCTGTTTTTT

d_call: TRBD1
clone_size: many
j_call: TRBJ1-1
v_call: TRBV5-1
cdr3_aa: CASSSGTGLNTEAFF
cdr3_nt: TGCGCCAGCAGCTCGGGGACAGGGCTGAACACTGAAGCTTTCTTT

d_call: TRBD2
clone_size: -
j_call: TRBJ2-3
v_call: TRBV7-9
cdr3_aa: CASSLVGGGNTDTQYF
cdr3_nt: TGTGCCAGCAGCTTAGTCGGCGGGGGGAACACAGATACGCAGTATTTT

d_call: TRBD1
clone_size: few
j_call: TRBJ1-3
v_call: TRBV2
cdr3_aa: CASSARSQQGEAGNTIYF
cdr3_nt: TGTGCCAGCAGTGCCAGGTCCCAACAGGGGGAAGCTGGAAACACCATATATTTT

d_call: TRBD1
clone_size: many
j_call: TRBJ1-6
v_call: TRBV20-1
cdr3_aa: CSAPGQGLDSPLHF
cdr3_nt: TGCAGTGCGCCCGGACAGGGCTTGGATTCACCCCTCCACTTT

d_call: -
clone_size: many
j_call: TRBJ2-5
v_call: TRBV29-1
cdr3_aa: CSVGSTKETQYF
cdr3_nt: TGCAGCGTCGGGAGTACAAAAGAGACCCAGTACTTC

d_call: -
clone_size: -
j_call: TRBJ1-5
v_call: TRBV24-1
cdr3_aa: CATSRGYQPQHF
cdr3_nt: TGTGCCACCAGTCGAGGGTACCAGCCCCAGCATTTT

d_call: -
clone_size: many
j_call: TRBJ1-2
v_call: TRBV5-1
cdr3_aa: CASSYGTATVAGYTF
cdr3_nt: TGCGCCAGCAGCTACGGGACGGCGACTGTAGCTGGCTACACCTTC

d_call: TRBD2
clone_size: many
j_call: TRBJ2-5
v_call: TRBV11-2
cdr3_aa: CASSLVVAGQETQYF
cdr3_nt: TGTGCCAGCAGCTTAGTGGTAGCGGGGCAAGAGACCCAGTACTTC